The next 29 T cell receptor beta chains were all read from a single sample in a study of response to subunit inactivated influenza vaccine. From the RT-PCR reads, TCRdb called clonotypes with MiXCR, one entry per CDR3 protein. The sample consists of about 580,000 distinct CDR3 sequences, 12% to 15% of them appearing once. Specimen: PBMCs from blood, collected 11 to 12 days after vaccination. These receptors all come from a man aged 45-65 years who received an inactivated influenza vaccine.

This clonotype came up many times. The chain is built from TRBV6-5 and TRBJ2-1; 11 bases fit TRBD2. V trimming: 0 bases; J trimming: 5 bases; junction bases outside the gene matches: 12. CDR1 and CDR2 from the germline V gene are MNHEY and SVGAGI. This CDR3 has 19 amino acids. The CDR3 bases are TGTGCCAGCAGTTACTCGATCCTAGCGGGGGGCCGCTATGACAATGAGCAGTTCTTC. This sequence encodes CASSYSILAGGRYDNEQFF.

Remarks on this clonotype: The conserved closing phenylalanine or tryptophan is absent in this CDR3, likely reflecting a read error. The V gene is TRBV7-2, the J gene TRBJ2-3, with 9 bases matching TRBD1. The germline gives CDR1 SGHTA, CDR2 FQGNSA. CDR3 length equals 14 residues. Germline trimming cut 1 base from V and 6 bases from J; bases unmatched to any gene: 2. The CDR3 coding sequence is TGTGCCAGCAGCTTAGACAGGGGGCTTGATACGCAGTATCTT. It yields the protein CASSLDRGLDTQYL.

This clonotype was observed a few times. J is TRBJ2-7 and V is TRBV20-1; the match to TRBD2 covers 10 bases. Per the germline V gene, CDR1 is DFQATT and CDR2 is SNEGSKA (reference sequence). Trimming removed 3 bases from V and 3 bases from J; junction bases left unmatched: 5. This CDR3 comprises 14 residues. CDR3 bases: TGCAGTGCTAGGGCCGGGACTAGCGTCTACGAGCAGTACTTC. As protein: CSARAGTSVYEQYF.

This clonotype was counted only a few times. The chain combines TRBV29-1 with TRBJ2-7; TRBD2 agrees at 9 bases. Germline CDR1 is SQVTM and CDR2 is ANQGSEA. V was clipped by 4 bases and J by 3 bases; unmatched bases: 4. This CDR3 comprises 13 residues. This CDR3 is CSVVLAGVYEQYF. The DNA for the CDR3 is TGCAGCGTTGTATTAGCGGGAGTCTACGAGCAGTACTTC.

This clonotype was counted a few times. This rearrangement joins TRBV20-1 to TRBJ2-7, with 8 bases lining up with TRBD1. V gave up 2 bases and J gave up 2 bases; unmatched junction bases: 11. Germline V lookup: CDR1 DFQATT, CDR2 SNEGSKA (reference sequence). This CDR3 has 16 amino acids. The CDR3 region has the DNA TGCAGTGCTAGACCAACAGGGGGTCTCTTCGCCTACGAGCAGTACTTC. It translates to CSARPTGGLFAYEQYF.

The chain employs TRBV20-1 and TRBJ2-5; TRBD1 agrees at 7 bases. The V gene's germline CDR1 is DFQATT and CDR2 SNEGSKA (reference sequence). The CDR3 extends over 15 amino acids. Trimming removed 4 bases from V and 5 bases from J; junction bases left unmatched: 13. CDR3 loop: CSANPGQVRGETQYF. In nucleotides, the CDR3 is TGCAGTGCTAACCCCGGACAGGTTAGAGGCGAGACCCAGTACTTC.

The chain has TRBV20-1 and TRBJ2-7; 8 bases match TRBD2. CDR3 size: 14 residues. Germline CDR1 is DFQATT and CDR2 is SNEGSKA (reference sequence). V lost 6 bases to trimming and J lost 2 bases; unmatched junction nucleotides: 9. Here the CDR3 DNA reads TGCAGTGCAAACCGAGCGGGGGTTACCTACGAGCAGTACTTC. Amino acid sequence: CSANRAGVTYEQYF.

The rearrangement links TRBV20-1 to TRBJ2-7; D may be TRBD1 (6 bases). The germline gives CDR1 DFQATT, CDR2 SNEGSKA (reference sequence). V lost 5 bases and J 4 bases, leaving 15 bases between the germline ends. The CDR3 sequence is 13 residues long. CDR3 nucleotide sequence: TGCAGTGCTCACGACAGGCCAAATTACGAGCAGTACTTC. Its translation is CSAHDRPNYEQYF.

This clonotype was counted at least ten times. The rearrangement joins TRBV3-1 to TRBJ2-2; 9 bases match TRBD1. The CDR3 totals 15 residues. The ends lost 4 bases at V and 7 bases at J; junction bases unmatched: 7. Germline V gene data show CDR1 as LGHDT and CDR2 as YNNKEL (reference sequence). CDR3 loop: CASSPTGGSHGELFF. CDR3 nucleotide sequence: TGTGCCAGCAGCCCGACAGGGGGGAGCCACGGGGAGCTGTTTTTT. Full variable domain (outside the CDR3, taken from reference TRBV3-1 and TRBJ2-2): DTAVSQTPKYLVTQMGNDKSIKCEQNLGHDTMYWYKQDSKKFLKIMFSYNNKELIINETVPNRFSPKSPDKAHLNLHINSLELGDSAVYFCASSPTGGSHGELFFGEGSRLTVL.

The chain links TRBV4-2 to TRBJ2-7, with no clear D. This CDR3 has 14 residues. V was clipped by 0 bases and J by 4 bases, with 10 bases between them. Germline loops: CDR1 LGHNA, CDR2 YNFKEQ. The CDR3 coding sequence is TGTGCCAGCAGCCAAGACACAGTGGGGTACGAGCAGTACTTC. Translated: CASSQDTVGYEQYF.

This clonotype was seen a few times. The chain joins TRBV4-2 to TRBJ1-1, with a possible D match to TRBD1 (5 bases). The CDR3 has 15 amino acids. Germline V CDR1 and CDR2: LGHNA, YNFKEQ. The ends were cut back, 3 bases at V and 2 bases at J, with 13 bases in the middle. CDR3 sequence (DNA): TGTGCCAGCAGCCACATGTCCGGGGGTAACACTGAAGCTTTCTTT. It translates to CASSHMSGGNTEAFF.

This clonotype has only a few counts. The V and J genes are TRBV20-1 and TRBJ2-1; the match to TRBD2 covers 9 bases. The CDR3 extends over 14 amino acids. Germline trimming cut 4 bases from V and 9 bases from J; bases unmatched to any gene: 10. Germline V CDR1 and CDR2: DFQATT, SNEGSKA (reference sequence). The CDR3 protein is CSANDWGGGGEQFF. In DNA, the CDR3 is TGCAGTGCTAACGACTGGGGCGGGGGGGGTGAGCAGTTCTTC.

The table lists this clonotype with a few counts. This chain joins TRBV7-2 and TRBJ1-1, with D tentatively TRBD1 (5 bases). V lost 5 bases and J lost 0, with 13 bases in between. CDR1 and CDR2 (germline): SGHTA, FQGNSA. This CDR3 region has 15 residues. CDR3 nucleotide sequence: TGTGCCAGCAGCCCCTCTTTGGGGGTGAACACTGAAGCTTTCTTT. It codes for CASSPSLGVNTEAFF. The variable domain in full, completed from reference TRBV7-2 and TRBJ1-1, reads GAGVSQSPSNKVTEKGKDVELRCDPISGHTALYWYRQSLGQGLEFLIYFQGNSAPDKSGLPSDRFSAERTGGSVSTLTIQRTQQEDSAVYLCASSPSLGVNTEAFFGQGTRLTVV.

This clonotype was counted only a few times. V and J are TRBV6-1 and TRBJ1-6, with a tentative D call TRBD1 (6 bases). The CDR3 is 15 amino acids. Trimming took off 5 bases at V and 4 bases at J, with 12 bases between the two ends. Germline CDR1 MNHNS, CDR2 SASEGT. This chain's CDR3 is CASSPQGTYNSPLHF. Written as DNA, the CDR3 is TGTGCCAGCAGTCCCCAGGGGACTTATAATTCACCCCTCCACTTT.

This clonotype was recorded a few times. The chain uses TRBV6-2 or TRBV6-3 and TRBJ2-1; D call uncertain. This CDR3 comprises 14 residues. V was clipped by 7 bases and J by 0 bases, with 10 bases between them. The germline gives CDR1 MNHEY, CDR2 SVGEGT. The CDR3 nucleotides read TGTGCCAGCACCAACCCTGGCTCCTACAATGAGCAGTTCTTC. This encodes CASTNPGSYNEQFF.

This chain connects TRBV12-3 or TRBV12-4 to TRBJ1-1; tentative D call: TRBD1 (6 bases). V gave up 5 bases and J gave up 0 bases, with 10 bases separating them. This CDR3 has 14 amino acids. The CDR3 sequence is CASSGTRMNTEAFF. CDR3 sequence (DNA): TGTGCCAGCAGTGGGACACGGATGAACACTGAAGCTTTCTTT.

In its sample, this clonotype was seen a few times. For the CDR3, the DNA is TGTGCCAGCATCGGAGGGGGGGATACGCAGTATTTT. Residues: CASIGGGDTQYF. V and J are TRBV6-5 and TRBJ2-3; D possibly uses TRBD1 or TRBD2 (6 bases each). CDR3 length: 12 amino acids. V was trimmed by 7 bases and J by 6 bases, leaving 11 bases between them. Germline V gene lookup returns CDR1 MNHEY and CDR2 SVGAGI.

V usage is TRBV18 and J usage is TRBJ1-4, with D possibly TRBD1 on 6 matching bases. V lost 4 bases to trimming and J lost 8 bases, with 20 bases between them. Germline CDR1 reads KGHSH; CDR2 reads LQKENI. The CDR3 runs 16 residues. CDR3 nucleotides: TGTGCCAGCTCACAGAGTAACAGGGTCTCCGGAGAAAAACTGTTTTTT. This translates into CASSQSNRVSGEKLFF.

This clonotype was detected only a few times. The DNA of the CDR3 is TGTGCCAGCAGCCCTGGGACAGGGGGCCCCTACGAGCAGTACTTC. Amino acid sequence: CASSPGTGGPYEQYF. The chain combines TRBV5-4 with TRBJ2-7; TRBD1 aligns across 12 bases. The CDR3 is 15 residues long. V gave up 4 bases and J gave up 2 bases; unmatched junction bases: 4. Germline CDR1 is SGHNT and CDR2 is YYREEE (reference sequence). Full variable domain (missing parts from reference TRBV5-4 and TRBJ2-7): ETGVTQSPTHLIKTRGQQVTLRCSSQSGHNTVSWYQQALGQGPQFIFQYYREEENGRGNFPPRFSGLQFPNYSSELNVNALELDDSALYLCASSPGTGGPYEQYFGPGTRLTVT.

The sample holds many counts of this clonotype. This rearrangement joins TRBV10-3 to TRBJ1-6; 8 nucleotides match TRBD1. Per germline, CDR1 ENHRY and CDR2 SYGVKD. V lost 4 bases and J lost 7; bases outside the gene matches: 9. The CDR3 spans 16 residues. The CDR3 coding sequence is TGTGCCATCAGTGCGGACAGGGCGGGGGGGAATTCACCCCTCCACTTT. Amino acid sequence: CAISADRAGGNSPLHF.

This clonotype was counted between two and nine times. The chain links TRBV28 to TRBJ1-5; no clear D gene. V shed 2 bases and J shed 4 bases, with 12 bases lying between them. This CDR3 spans 15 amino acids. Germline V gene sequence: CDR1 MDHEN, CDR2 SYDVKM. The CDR3 sequence: CASSLIEAVNQPQHF. The CDR3 DNA is TGTGCCAGCAGTTTAATAGAGGCAGTTAATCAGCCCCAGCATTTT.

The CDR3 sequence: CASSRGGRAGANVLTF. The CDR3 bases are TGTGCCAGCAGTAGGGGGGGCAGGGCTGGGGCCAACGTCCTGACTTTC. This chain links TRBV6-1 with TRBJ2-6; D perhaps matches TRBD2 (7 bases). The CDR3 consists of 16 residues. Trimming removed 5 bases at V and 2 bases at J, with 13 bases between. In germline, CDR1 is MNHNS, CDR2 SASEGT.

V gene TRBV7-2 combines with J gene TRBJ1-2; D may be TRBD1 (6 bases). The CDR3 is 14 residues long. Trimming stripped 5 bases from V and 7 bases from J, with 17 bases between. Looked up from germline, CDR1 is SGHTA and CDR2 is FQGNSA. The CDR3 loop is CASSEGHPLSGYTF. As DNA, the CDR3 is TGTGCCAGCAGCGAGGGACATCCCCTATCTGGCTACACCTTC.

This clonotype has more than one count but fewer than ten. V is TRBV3-1 and J is TRBJ2-3; TRBD2 matches 9 bases. V was clipped by 2 bases and J by 6 bases; unmatched bases: 15. The CDR3 spans 18 residues. Germline assignment: CDR1 LGHDT and CDR2 YNNKEL (reference sequence). The DNA for the CDR3 is TGTGCCAGCAGCCAAAACCAGGGACTAGCCCTCCGCAGCGATACGCAGTATTTT. This sequence encodes CASSQNQGLALRSDTQYF.

This chain connects TRBV6-1 to TRBJ2-5, with a weak D call TRBD2 (6 bases). This CDR3 contains 11 residues. Between the trimmed V and J ends, which lost 7 bases and 6 bases, there was a span of 9 bases. CDR1 MNHNS and CDR2 SASEGT come from the germline V gene. CDR3 nucleotides: TGTGCCAGCATGGGGGGAAAGACCCAGTACTTC. Translation gives CASMGGKTQYF.

Ten or more counts support this clonotype. This rearrangement joins TRBV19 to TRBJ2-1; 12 bases agree with TRBD2. The CDR3 extends over 15 amino acids. V lost 6 bases to trimming and J lost 2 bases; unmatched junction nucleotides: 2. Germline lookup yields CDR1 LNHDA and CDR2 SQIVND (reference sequence). The CDR3 is CASRSSGGAYNEQFF. The CDR3 coding sequence is TGTGCCAGTAGATCTAGCGGGGGGGCCTACAATGAGCAGTTCTTC.

This clonotype was seen a few times. The chain is built from TRBV4-2 and TRBJ1-1; 8 bases are a match to TRBD1. The J segment lost 3 bases and the V segment lost 0 bases, leaving 6 bases of the junction unmatched. Looked up from germline, CDR1 is LGHNA and CDR2 is YNFKEQ. The CDR3 has 16 residues. The CDR3 DNA sequence: TGTGCCAGCAGCCAAGATCCAGGGGGCGCCCACACTGAAGCTTTCTTT. As protein: CASSQDPGGAHTEAFF.

This clonotype turned up a few times. The chain has TRBV11-2 and TRBJ1-2, with TRBD1 identical over 7 bases. This CDR3 has 16 amino acids. CDR1 is SGHAT and CDR2 is FQNNGV in the germline V gene. Trimming cost V 0 bases and J 4 bases; bases outside gene matches: 8. The CDR3 protein is CASSLDLNRGPYGYTF. The CDR3, as DNA: TGTGCCAGCAGCTTAGATCTTAACAGGGGACCCTATGGCTACACCTTC.

The V and J genes are TRBV5-5 and TRBJ2-5; D may be TRBD1 (6 bases). V lost 0 bases and J lost 7, with 16 bases in between. The CDR3 runs 15 residues. Germline CDR1 SGHKS, CDR2 YYEKEE (reference sequence). CDR3 region: CASSLAGHRVVTQYF. CDR3 DNA sequence: TGTGCCAGCAGCTTGGCCGGTCACAGGGTGGTGACCCAGTACTTC.